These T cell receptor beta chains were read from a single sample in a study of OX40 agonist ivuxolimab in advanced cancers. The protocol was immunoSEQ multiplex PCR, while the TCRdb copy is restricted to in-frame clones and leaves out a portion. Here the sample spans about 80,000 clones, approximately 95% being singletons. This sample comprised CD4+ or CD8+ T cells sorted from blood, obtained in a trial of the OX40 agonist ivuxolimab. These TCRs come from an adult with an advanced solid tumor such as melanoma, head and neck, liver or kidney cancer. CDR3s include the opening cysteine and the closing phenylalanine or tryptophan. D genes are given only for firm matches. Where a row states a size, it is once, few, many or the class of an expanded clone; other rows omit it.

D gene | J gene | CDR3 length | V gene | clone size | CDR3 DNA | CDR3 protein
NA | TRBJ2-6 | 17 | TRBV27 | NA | TGTGCCAGCAGTTTATCCGCTTTCCGTCTGGGGGCCAACGTCCTGACTTTC | CASSLSAFRLGANVLTF
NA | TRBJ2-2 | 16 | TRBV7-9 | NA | TGTGCCAGCAGCTTTCAGGAGTACCTGAACACCGGGGAGCTGTTTTTT | CASSFQEYLNTGELFF
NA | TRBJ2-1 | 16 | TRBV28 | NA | TGTGCCAGCAGTTTAGAAGGTAGCCCGGCCTACAATGAGCAGTTCTTC | CASSLEGSPAYNEQFF
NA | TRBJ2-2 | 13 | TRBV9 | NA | TGTGCCAGCAGCGCCCAGAACACCGGGGAGCTGTTTTTT | CASSAQNTGELFF
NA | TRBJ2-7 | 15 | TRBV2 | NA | TGTGCCAGCAGTGAAGAAATAACAGTCTCCTACGAGCAGTACTTC | CASSEEITVSYEQYF
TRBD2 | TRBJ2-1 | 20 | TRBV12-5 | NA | TGTGCTAGTGGTTTGGCCCCTCTAGCGGGAGGGCCTTTGACCTACAATGAGCAGTTCTTC | CASGLAPLAGGPLTYNEQFF
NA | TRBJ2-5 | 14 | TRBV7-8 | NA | TGTGCCAGCAGCTTAGCAGGGATCCAAGAGACCCAGTACTTC | CASSLAGIQETQYF
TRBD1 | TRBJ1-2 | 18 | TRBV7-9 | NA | TGTGCCAGCAGCACACGCCCGGGACAGGGCCCGACTAACTATGGCTACACCTTC | CASSTRPGQGPTNYGYTF
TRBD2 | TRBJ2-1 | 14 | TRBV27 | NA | TGTGCCAGCAGTTTATTTGGGACTAGAAATGAGCAGTTCTTC | CASSLFGTRNEQFF
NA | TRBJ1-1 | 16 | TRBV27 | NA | TGTGCCAGCAGCAAAGTGGTTAAGAGGGTCGGAACTGAAGCTTTCTTT | CASSKVVKRVGTEAFF
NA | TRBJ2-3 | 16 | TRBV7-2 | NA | TGTGCCAGCAGCATCTGGGACTCAGGCGGGGCAGATACGCAGTATTTT | CASSIWDSGGADTQYF
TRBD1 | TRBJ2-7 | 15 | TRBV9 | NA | TGTGCCAGCAGCCCGGGGACAGGGGGCACGTACGAGCAGTACTTC | CASSPGTGGTYEQYF
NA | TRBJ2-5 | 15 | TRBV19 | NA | TGTGCCAGTAGTATACGACGGGAGATACAAGAGACCCAGTACTTC | CASSIRREIQETQYF
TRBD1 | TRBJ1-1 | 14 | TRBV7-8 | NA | TGTGCCAGCAGCTCACGGACAGGAGCACCTGAAGCTTTCTTT | CASSSRTGAPEAFF
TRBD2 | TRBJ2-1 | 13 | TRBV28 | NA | TGTGCCAGCAGTTTGGCTAGCGGGAGTCCTCAGTTCTTC | CASSLASGSPQFF
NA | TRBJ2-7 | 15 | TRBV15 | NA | TGTGCCACCAGCAGGGAAAATCGGATCTCCTACGAGCAGTACTTC | CATSRENRISYEQYF
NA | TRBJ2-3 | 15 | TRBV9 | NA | TGTGCCAGCAGCGTAGAAGGGTCTGGAGGGGATACGCAGTATTTT | CASSVEGSGGDTQYF
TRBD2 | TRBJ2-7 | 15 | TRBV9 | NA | TGTGCCAGCAGCGAAACTAGCGGGAGCTCCTACGAGCAGTACTTC | CASSETSGSSYEQYF
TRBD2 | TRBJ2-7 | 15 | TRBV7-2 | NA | TGTGCCAGCAGCTTAGATCTGGGCGGGAGCTACGAGCAGTACTTC | CASSLDLGGSYEQYF
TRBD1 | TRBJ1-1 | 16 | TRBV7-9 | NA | TGTGCCAGCAGCTTAATGACAGGGCCATTCCCAACCGCGGCTTTCTTT | CASSLMTGPFPTAAFF
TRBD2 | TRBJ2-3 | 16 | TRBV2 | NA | TGTGCCAGCAGTGATGGACTAGCGGAAAGCACAGATACGCAGTATTTT | CASSDGLAESTDTQYF
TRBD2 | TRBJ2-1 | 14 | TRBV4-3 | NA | TGCGCCACTCGTGACGGGAGGGCCGTTGGTGAGCAGTTCTTC | CATRDGRAVGEQFF
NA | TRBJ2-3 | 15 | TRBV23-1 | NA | TGCGCCAGCAGTCAATCGCGGAAGGGGACAGATACGCAGTATTTT | CASSQSRKGTDTQYF
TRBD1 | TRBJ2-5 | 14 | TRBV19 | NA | TGTGCCAGTAGTACGGGACAGGGGAGGGAGACCCAGTACTTC | CASSTGQGRETQYF
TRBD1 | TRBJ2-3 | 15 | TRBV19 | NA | TGTGCCAGTAGTGAGAGCAGGGGGCGCGGAGATACGCAGTATTTT | CASSESRGRGDTQYF
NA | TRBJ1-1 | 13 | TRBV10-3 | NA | TGTGCCATCAGTGAGTCGTCGAACACTGAAGCTTTCTTT | CAISESSNTEAFF
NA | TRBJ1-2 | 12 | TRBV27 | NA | TGTGCCAGCAGTCTTGGGACCTATGGCTACACCTTC | CASSLGTYGYTF
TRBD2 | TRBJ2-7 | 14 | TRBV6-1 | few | TGTGCCAGCCTCCCCGGGACTAGCGGCTACGAGCAGTACTTC | CASLPGTSGYEQYF
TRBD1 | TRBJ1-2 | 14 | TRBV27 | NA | TGTGCCAGCAGTTTATTGGGGACAGGGGATGGCTACACCTTC | CASSLLGTGDGYTF
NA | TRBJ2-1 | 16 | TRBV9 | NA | TGTGCCAGCAGCGTAGGAGCGGCTTTAACCTACAATGAGCAGTTCTTC | CASSVGAALTYNEQFF
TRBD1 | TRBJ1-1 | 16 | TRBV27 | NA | TGTGCCAGCAGTTACTCCGGGACAGGGGGCTTCACTGAAGCTTTCTTT | CASSYSGTGGFTEAFF
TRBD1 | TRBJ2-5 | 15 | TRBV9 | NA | TGTGCCAGCAGCGTAGCCTGGGGACAGCTGGAGACCCAGTACTTC | CASSVAWGQLETQYF
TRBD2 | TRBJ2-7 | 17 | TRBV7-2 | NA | TGCGCCAGCAGCTCAACCGGGACTAGCGGGAGGGTGTACGAGCAGTACTTC | CASSSTGTSGRVYEQYF
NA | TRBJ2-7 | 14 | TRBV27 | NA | TGTGCCAGCAGTCCGACTGGACGGATCTACGAGCAGTACTTC | CASSPTGRIYEQYF
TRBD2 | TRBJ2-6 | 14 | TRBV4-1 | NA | TGCGCCAGCAGCCGGGGACTAGGGGACGACGTCCTGACTTTC | CASSRGLGDDVLTF
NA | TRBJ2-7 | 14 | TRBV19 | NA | TGTGCCAGTAGTATAGGGAGGGGCCGCTACGAGCAGTACTTC | CASSIGRGRYEQYF
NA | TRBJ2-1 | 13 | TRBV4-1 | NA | TGCGCCAGCAGCCCGAGGGGGTTCTTGGAGCAGTTCTTC | CASSPRGFLEQFF
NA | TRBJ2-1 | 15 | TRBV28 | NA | TGTGCCAGCAGCCTCCTCGGAGGTCACTACAATGAGCAGTTCTTC | CASSLLGGHYNEQFF
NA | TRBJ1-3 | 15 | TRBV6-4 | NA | TGTGCCAGCAGTGACTCGAGTAGCCCTGGAAACACCATATATTTT | CASSDSSSPGNTIYF
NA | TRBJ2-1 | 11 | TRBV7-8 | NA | TGTGCCAGCAGCTTAATCGGGGGGCAGTTCTTC | CASSLIGGQFF
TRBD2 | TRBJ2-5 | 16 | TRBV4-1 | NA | TGCGCCAGCAGCCGCGCCGGGACTAGCGGCCAAGAGACCCAGTACTTC | CASSRAGTSGQETQYF
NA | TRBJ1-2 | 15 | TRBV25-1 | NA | TGTGCCAGCAGTGAATATTTAGGGGAAGTCTATGGCTACACCTTC | CASSEYLGEVYGYTF
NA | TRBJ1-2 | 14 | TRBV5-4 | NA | TGTGCCAGCGCCATGCGGGGGGCGGACTATGGCTACACCTTC | CASAMRGADYGYTF
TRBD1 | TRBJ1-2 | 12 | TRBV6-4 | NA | TGTGCCAGCAGTGACGGCCCGGGACAGGTTGTATTC | CASSDGPGQVVF
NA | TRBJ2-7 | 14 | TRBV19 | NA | TGTGCCAGTAGTATAGAGGGGAGCTCCTACGAGCAGTACTTC | CASSIEGSSYEQYF
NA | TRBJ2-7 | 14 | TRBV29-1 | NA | TGCAGCGTTGTCGGACCTTTAAGCTCCTACGAGCAGTACTTC | CSVVGPLSSYEQYF
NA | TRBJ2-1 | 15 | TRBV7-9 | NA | TGTGCCAGCAGCATAGCACAGGGAAGGAATGTGGAGCAGTTCTTC | CASSIAQGRNVEQFF
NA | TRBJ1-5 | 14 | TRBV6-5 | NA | TGTGCCAGCAGTCCCAGGGAGTTTAATCAGCCCCAGCATTTT | CASSPREFNQPQHF
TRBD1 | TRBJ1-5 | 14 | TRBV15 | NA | TGTGCCACCAGTCCAGGGGGCCCCAATCAGCCCCAGCATTTT | CATSPGGPNQPQHF
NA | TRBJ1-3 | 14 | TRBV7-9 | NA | TGTGCCAGCATCCACACGAGCTCTGGAAACACCATATATTTT | CASIHTSSGNTIYF
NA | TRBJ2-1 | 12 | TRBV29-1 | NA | TGCAGCTTCCAGGGGATTGACAATGAGCAGTTCTTC | CSFQGIDNEQFF
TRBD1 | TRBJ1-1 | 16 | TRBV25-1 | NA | TGTGCCAGCAGTGAATGGTCGGACAGGATGAACACTGAAGCTTTCTTT | CASSEWSDRMNTEAFF
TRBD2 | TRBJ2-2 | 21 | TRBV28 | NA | TGTGCCAGCAGTCTAACTCCCCCCGGACTAGCGGGAGGTCCTCCTGACGGGGAGCTGTTTTTT | CASSLTPPGLAGGPPDGELFF